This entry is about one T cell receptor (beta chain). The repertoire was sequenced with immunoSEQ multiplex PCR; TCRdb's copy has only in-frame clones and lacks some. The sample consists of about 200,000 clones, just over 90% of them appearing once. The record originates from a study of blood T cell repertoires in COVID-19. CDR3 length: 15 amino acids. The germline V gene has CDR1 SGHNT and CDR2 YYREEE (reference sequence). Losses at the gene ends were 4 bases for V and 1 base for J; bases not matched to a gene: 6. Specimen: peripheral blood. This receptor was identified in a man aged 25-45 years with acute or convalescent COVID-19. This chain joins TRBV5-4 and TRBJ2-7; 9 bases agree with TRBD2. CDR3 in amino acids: CASSASLAGSYEQYF. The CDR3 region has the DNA TGTGCCAGCAGCGCTAGCCTAGCGGGGTCCTACGAGCAGTACTTC.